This T cell receptor (beta chain) stems from a study of control samples from healthy donors and cancer patients. Some clones are missing from TCRdb's copy, which holds only in-frame ones; the method was immunoSEQ multiplex PCR. The repertoire has about 140,000 clones, more than 90% of them found once; the top ten carry roughly 10%. The CDR3 spans 11 residues. Germline V lookup: CDR1 MNHEY, CDR2 SVGAGI. V was cut by 8 bases and J by 4 bases, with 7 bases left in between. The sample consisted of blood. The origin of this receptor is a man aged 25-40 years in good health. The chain employs TRBV6-5 and TRBJ2-3, with D perhaps given as TRBD1 or TRBD2 (5 bases each). The CDR3 nucleotides read TGTGCCAGCCAGGGACCAGATACGCAGTATTTT. Translation gives CASQGPDTQYF.